Below, 14 T cell receptor beta chains from the same sample are listed, as sequenced in a study of control samples from healthy donors and cancer patients. TCRdb keeps only in-frame clones here, not all; method: immunoSEQ multiplex PCR. The table records 50,000 to 55,000 clones, 87% of them present only once. Sequencing was carried out using PBMCs. The receptors were gathered from a man aged 55 to 69 with head and neck cancer.

The rearrangement joins TRBV30 to TRBJ2-7; 7 positions agree with TRBD1. From germline, CDR1 is GTSNPN and CDR2 SVGIG (reference sequence). Germline trimming cut 4 bases from V and 3 bases from J; bases unmatched to any gene: 9. This CDR3 is 14 amino acids long. CDR3 DNA: TGTGCCTGGACCAAATGGGGGACAGACTACGAGCAGTACTTC. This sequence encodes CAWTKWGTDYEQYF.

CDR3 region: CASSGERGRTISSSYNEQFF. The CDR3 bases are TGCGCCAGCAGTGGAGAGCGGGGGAGAACTATTTCGAGCTCCTACAATGAGCAGTTCTTC. This chain joins TRBV10-1 and TRBJ2-1, with 8 nucleotides matching TRBD2. This CDR3 comprises 20 residues. Germline V lookup: CDR1 WNHNN, CDR2 SYGVQD (reference sequence). V shed 4 bases and J 0 bases; nucleotides not matched to a gene: 17.

This clone was recorded only once. J is TRBJ1-4 and V is TRBV7-2, with D possibly matching TRBD1 (6 bases). This CDR3 has 15 residues. Germline V lookup: CDR1 SGHTA, CDR2 FQGNSA. Trimming cost V 5 bases and J 3 bases, with 13 bases left between them. The CDR3 DNA reads TGTGCCAGCAGCCTCCTAGGGGGACCTAATGAAAAACTGTTTTTT. Amino acid sequence: CASSLLGGPNEKLFF.

This sequence joins TRBV5-1 and TRBJ1-6, with 11 bases fitting TRBD1. After removal of 4 bases from V and 7 bases from J, the junction contained 7 bases not matched to a gene. Germline V gene lookup returns CDR1 SGHRS and CDR2 YFSETQ. This CDR3 spans 16 amino acids. CDR3 bases: TGCGCCAGCAGCCCGCGGGACAGGGGGGAAAATTCACCCCTCCACTTT. Encoded protein: CASSPRDRGENSPLHF.

The gene calls are TRBV11-1 and TRBJ1-4; D gene unclear. The CDR3 runs to 16 residues. The germline CDR1 and CDR2 sequences are SGHAT and FQDESV (reference sequence). Trimming pared 5 bases from V and 0 bases from J, leaving 13 bases between. The CDR3 sequence is CASSHRLPATNEKLFF. CDR3 DNA sequence: TGTGCCAGCAGCCATCGTTTACCCGCAACTAATGAAAAACTGTTTTTT.

The chain joins TRBV5-5 to TRBJ2-7, with D hard to call. Deletions cut 2 bases from V and 1 base from J, with 7 bases between. The CDR3 has 13 residues. The germline V gene has CDR1 SGHKS and CDR2 YYEKEE (reference sequence). CDR3 coding DNA: TGTGCCAGCAGCTTTAGTCTGTCCTACGAGCAGTACTTC. This gives the protein CASSFSLSYEQYF.

This clone was seen just once. The CDR3 is CASETSTSTDTQYF. The CDR3, as DNA: TGTGCCAGCGAGACTAGTACGAGCACAGATACGCAGTATTTT. The chain uses TRBV2 and TRBJ2-3; D possibly corresponds to TRBD2 (6 bases). Germline V gene data show CDR1 as SNHLY and CDR2 as FYNNEI. This CDR3 contains 14 residues. Trimming cost V 8 bases and J 0 bases, with 12 bases left between them.

Concerning this clone: One end of the junction is discordant with germline, which a read error may explain. The rearrangement uses TRBV6-2 or TRBV6-3 and TRBJ2-1; 9 positions match TRBD2. The CDR3 loop spans 14 amino acids. Germline-derived CDR1 and CDR2 are MNHEY and SVGEGT. The CDR3 nucleotides are TGTGCCAGCAGTTACTCCAGCGGGAGGACCGAGCGGTTCTTC. This codes for CASSYSSGRTERFF.

A single count supports this clone. The J gene is TRBJ2-3, the V gene TRBV30; D not certain. The CDR3 contains 13 residues. Looked up from germline, CDR1 is GTSNPN and CDR2 is SVGIG (reference sequence). Trimming cost V 1 base and J 0 bases, with 5 bases left between them. The CDR3 here is CAWSGSSTDTQYF. The DNA of the CDR3 is TGTGCCTGGAGTGGATCTAGCACAGATACGCAGTATTTT.

The rearrangement joins TRBV27 to TRBJ2-7; 8 bases are shared with TRBD1. CDR1 MNHEY and CDR2 SMNVEV come from the germline V gene (reference sequence). The V and J ends lost 2 bases and 3 bases, in that order; junction bases with no gene match: 6. This CDR3 has 15 amino acids. The CDR3 sequence is CASSLKPGGHYEQYF. DNA of the CDR3: TGTGCCAGCAGTTTAAAACCAGGGGGCCACTACGAGCAGTACTTC.

The genes are TRBV19 and TRBJ2-7; D call uncertain. Germline CDR1 is LNHDA and CDR2 is SQIVND (reference sequence). The CDR3 length is 14 residues. V was trimmed by 1 base and J by 1 base, leaving 8 bases between them. CDR3 sequence reads: CASSIAGRSYEQYF. The DNA for the CDR3 is TGTGCCAGTAGTATAGCTGGCAGATCCTACGAGCAGTACTTC.

J is TRBJ1-1 and V is TRBV6-2 or TRBV6-3, with 9 bases that match TRBD1. Germline CDR1 reads MNHEY; CDR2 reads SVGEGT. The V gene end was trimmed by 5 bases and the J gene end by 12 bases; junction bases not matched to a gene: 7. The CDR3 consists of 12 residues. CDR3 in amino acids: CASSLIQGASFF. For the CDR3, the DNA is TGTGCCAGCAGTCTGATACAGGGGGCGTCTTTCTTT.

The chain employs TRBV27 and TRBJ1-6; maybe TRBD1 (6 bases). Germline V gene data show CDR1 as MNHEY and CDR2 as SMNVEV (reference sequence). The CDR3 runs 14 residues. V was pared by 4 bases and J by 9 bases, with 13 bases between. The CDR3 nucleotides are TGTGCCAGCAGTTACAGGGTTTTCGCTTCACCCCTCCACTTT. This encodes CASSYRVFASPLHF.

This clone occurred once. This chain connects TRBV7-9 to TRBJ2-7, with 10 bases fitting TRBD2. CDR1 and CDR2 from the germline V gene are SEHNR and FQNEAQ (reference sequence). V gave up 8 bases and J gave up 3 bases; unmatched junction bases: 10. CDR3 length: 15 residues. The CDR3 loop reads CASARYSGGNYEQYF. CDR3 nucleotides: TGTGCCAGCGCCCGATATAGCGGGGGGAACTACGAGCAGTACTTC.